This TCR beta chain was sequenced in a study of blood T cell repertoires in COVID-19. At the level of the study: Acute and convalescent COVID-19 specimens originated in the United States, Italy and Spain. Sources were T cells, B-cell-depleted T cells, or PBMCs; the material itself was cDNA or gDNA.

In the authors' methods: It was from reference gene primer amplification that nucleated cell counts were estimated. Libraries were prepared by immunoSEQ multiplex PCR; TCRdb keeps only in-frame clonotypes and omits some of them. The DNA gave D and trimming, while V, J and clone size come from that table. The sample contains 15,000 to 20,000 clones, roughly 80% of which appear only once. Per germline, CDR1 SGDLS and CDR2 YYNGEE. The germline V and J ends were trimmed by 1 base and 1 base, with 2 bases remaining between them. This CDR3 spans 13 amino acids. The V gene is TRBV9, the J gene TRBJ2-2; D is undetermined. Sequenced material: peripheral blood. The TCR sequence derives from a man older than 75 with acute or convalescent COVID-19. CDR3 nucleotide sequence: TGTGCCAGCAGCGTACGGAACACCGGGGAGCTGTTTTTT. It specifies CASSVRNTGELFF.